A single sample gave rise to the 11 T cell receptor beta chains below, sequenced in a study of shared clonotypes between healthy human individuals. Assay: immunoSEQ multiplex PCR; the TCRdb copy retains only in-frame clones and omits some. Of fewer than 3 million clones listed, roughly 92% were seen once; the top ten hold 0.3% to 0.45%. The material sequenced was naive CD4+ T cells from PBMCs. As for subset: CD45RA+ positively selected. The source is a man between 18 and 35 years old in good health. Some clones in this sample may be carry-over from other donors' samples.

With respect to this clone: The same CDR3 arises from other DNA sequences in this sample as well. The genes are TRBV9 and TRBJ2-2, with D perhaps matching TRBD1 (5 bases). With 0 bases removed from V and 0 bases from J, the gap between germline ends came to 9 bases. CDR3 length equals 16 residues. Germline V gives CDR1 SGDLS, CDR2 YYNGEE. CDR3 sequence (DNA): TGTGCCAGCAGCGTAGGGGGCCAGCCGAACACCGGGGAGCTGTTTTTT. This sequence encodes CASSVGGQPNTGELFF.

This clone showed up just once. The V gene is TRBV5-6, the J gene TRBJ2-1; TRBD2 aligns across 10 bases. Germline-derived CDR1 and CDR2 are SGHDT and YYEEEE. The CDR3 extends over 16 amino acids. The V segment lost 3 bases and the J segment 5 bases; nucleotides outside the gene matches: 8. CDR3 DNA sequence: TGTGCCAGCAGCTCGTACAGGACTAGCGGACACAATGAGCAGTTCTTC. Amino acid sequence: CASSSYRTSGHNEQFF. The full variable domain, its missing parts supplied by reference TRBV5-6 and TRBJ2-1, is DAGVTQSPTHLIKTRGQQVTLRCSPKSGHDTVSWYQQALGQGPQFIFQYYEEEERQRGNFPDRFSGHQFPNYSSELNVNALLLGDSALYLCASSSYRTSGHNEQFFGPGTRLTVL.

This chain joins TRBV28 and TRBJ1-2; unclear D gene. V lost 5 bases and J lost 4, with 20 bases in between. The CDR3 is made up of 16 amino acids. Germline assignment: CDR1 MDHEN and CDR2 SYDVKM. CDR3 sequence reads: CASSNTGGPGIYGYTF. CDR3 in DNA: TGTGCCAGCAGTAATACTGGAGGGCCTGGTATCTATGGCTACACCTTC.

The gene calls are TRBV11-2 and TRBJ2-3; D gene ambiguous. Looked up from germline, CDR1 is SGHAT and CDR2 is FQNNGV. The CDR3 spans 14 residues. Trimming removed 5 bases at V and 4 bases at J, with 13 bases between. CDR3 sequence: CASSQSTAPDTQYF. The CDR3 DNA follows: TGTGCCAGCAGCCAGTCCACGGCCCCAGATACGCAGTATTTT.

The chain is built from TRBV5-1 and TRBJ2-2, with D possibly TRBD2 on 6 matching bases. Germline values: CDR1 SGHRS, CDR2 YFSETQ. This CDR3 has 16 amino acids. Trimming cost V 1 base and J 5 bases, with 15 bases left between them. CDR3 residues: CASSLTGGISTGELFF. In DNA, the CDR3 is TGCGCCAGCAGCTTGACTGGCGGGATATCGACCGGGGAGCTGTTTTTT.

On this clone itself: Different DNA sequences within this sample yield the same CDR3. This chain links TRBV18 with TRBJ1-1, with 7 bases matching TRBD1. V trimming: 6 bases; J trimming: 1 base; junction bases outside the gene matches: 2. In germline, CDR1 is KGHSH, CDR2 LQKENI. The CDR3 is 13 amino acids. DNA for the CDR3: TGTGCCAGCTCTCGACAGGGGAACACTGAAGCTTTCTTT. Protein product: CASSRQGNTEAFF.

V gene TRBV25-1 combines with J gene TRBJ2-1; 13 bases align to TRBD2. The CDR3 sequence is 16 residues long. Germline lookup yields CDR1 MGHDK and CDR2 SYGVNS. V lost 4 bases and J lost 3; bases outside the gene matches: 3. The CDR3 here is CASSAGLAGSYNEQFF. CDR3 nucleotides: TGTGCCAGCAGTGCGGGACTAGCGGGGAGCTACAATGAGCAGTTCTTC.

The chain carries TRBV7-9 and TRBJ2-7; TRBD1 agrees at 8 bases. V gave up 6 bases and J gave up 3 bases; unmatched junction bases: 7. This CDR3 has 14 residues. Germline V lookup: CDR1 SEHNR, CDR2 FQNEAQ (reference sequence). CDR3 coding DNA: TGTGCCAGCAGTACGGACAGGGCAGGCTACGAGCAGTACTTC. Protein sequence: CASSTDRAGYEQYF.

Regarding this clone: The identical CDR3 is also encoded by other nucleotide sequences in the sample. J is TRBJ1-4 and V is TRBV18; the D is unclear. The CDR3 length is 13 residues. Germline V gene lookup returns CDR1 KGHSH and CDR2 LQKENI. V lost 2 bases and J lost 2, with 3 bases in between. CDR3 sequence: CASSPGTNEKLFF. In DNA, the CDR3 is TGTGCCAGCTCACCAGGTACTAATGAAAAACTGTTTTTT.

Turning to this clone: This specimen includes other DNA sequences encoding the same CDR3. This rearrangement joins TRBV28 to TRBJ2-2; D uncertain. The V gene's germline CDR1 is MDHEN and CDR2 SYDVKM. The ends were cut back, 5 bases at V and 0 bases at J, with 10 bases in the middle. This CDR3 comprises 15 residues. CDR3 sequence: CASSLDRANTGELFF. CDR3 in DNA: TGTGCCAGCAGTCTAGACCGCGCGAACACCGGGGAGCTGTTTTTT.

The rearrangement joins TRBV5-1 to TRBJ2-3; the D gene is possibly TRBD1 (6 bases). The V gene lost 6 bases and the J gene lost 3 bases, with 14 bases spanning the gap. This CDR3 has 14 residues. The germline gives CDR1 SGHRS, CDR2 YFSETQ. The CDR3 nucleotides read TGCGCCAGCACCCCGCAAGGGGGAACAGATACGCAGTATTTT. Its protein is CASTPQGGTDTQYF.